One TCR beta chain is described in this entry. What it binds is not known. The source of the sample is a study of T cell responses to AZD1222 COVID-19 vaccine. Study-level points and caveats: Clonal diversity was possibly underestimated, and the donors were mostly white British, with more females.

Sequencing was performed with immunoSEQ multiplex PCR; in TCRdb, only in-frame clones are kept and a portion is missing. The sample lists around 150,000 clones, about 93% occurring once. Germline CDR1 is MGHDK and CDR2 is SYGVNS. CDR3 size: 15 residues. J was trimmed by 6 bases and V by 8 bases; bases with no gene match: 10. This chain links TRBV25-1 with TRBJ1-4, with 9 bases fitting TRBD1. This receptor was taken from an adult who received the AZD1222 COVID-19 vaccine. Sequencing used peripheral blood, obtained 28 days after the second AZD1222 dose. The CDR3 region is CASRSARDRDEKLFF. The CDR3, as DNA: TGTGCCAGCCGATCGGCCAGGGACAGGGATGAAAAACTGTTTTTT.